The 29 T cell receptor beta chains below all came from one sample that was sequenced in a study of blood T cell repertoires in COVID-19. The data were produced by immunoSEQ multiplex PCR, yet TCRdb's version contains in-frame clones alone and is incomplete. This table holds 200,000 to 250,000 clones, around 83% found once. Sequencing was done on a sample of peripheral blood. All receptors come from a man between 35 and 55 years old with acute or convalescent COVID-19.

CDR3: CASSYDINQPQHF. The CDR3 DNA sequence: TGTGCCAGCAGTTACGACATCAATCAGCCCCAGCATTTT. This sequence joins TRBV6-5 and TRBJ1-5; no reliable D call. The germline gives CDR1 MNHEY, CDR2 SVGAGI. V was cut by 2 bases and J by 3 bases, with 5 bases left in between. CDR3 length: 13 residues.

This clone was seen once. The V call is TRBV2, the J call TRBJ2-3; 9 nucleotides agree with TRBD2. CDR1 and CDR2 from the germline V gene are SNHLY and FYNNEI. V trimming: 5 bases; J trimming: 1 base; junction bases outside the gene matches: 1. The CDR3 covers 14 residues. CDR3 in DNA: TGTGCCAGCAGTCTAGCGGGGCGCACAGATACGCAGTATTTT. Residues: CASSLAGRTDTQYF.

The sample holds one count of this clone. The chain couples TRBV9 to TRBJ2-3; no clear D. Trimming took off 0 bases at V and 6 bases at J, with 5 bases between the two ends. There are 12 residues in the CDR3. Germline V lookup: CDR1 SGDLS, CDR2 YYNGEE. CDR3 nucleotides: TGTGCCAGCAGCGTAGCTTATGATACGCAGTATTTT. This encodes CASSVAYDTQYF.

The rearrangement uses TRBV5-6 and TRBJ1-1; D might be TRBD1 (5 bases). Germline loops: CDR1 SGHDT, CDR2 YYEEEE. There are 11 residues in the CDR3. The V end lost 3 bases, the J end lost 7 bases, and 7 bases lay between the germline ends. In nucleotides, the CDR3 is TGTGCCAGCAGCTCCAGGGTTGAAGCTTTCTTT. This translates into CASSSRVEAFF.

This chain connects TRBV6-2 or TRBV6-3 to TRBJ2-1; TRBD1 might be the D (5 bases). Germline V gives CDR1 MNHEY, CDR2 SVGEGT. This CDR3 is built from 14 residues. The V end was cut by 2 bases, the J end by 5 bases, with 10 bases between. CDR3: CASSYPSRDNEQFF. CDR3 sequence (DNA): TGTGCCAGCAGTTACCCCTCCAGGGACAATGAGCAGTTCTTC.

V gene TRBV5-6 combines with J gene TRBJ1-1; D might be TRBD1 (6 bases). The CDR3 sequence is 15 residues long. With 4 bases removed from V and 0 bases from J, the gap between germline ends came to 13 bases. Germline V lookup: CDR1 SGHDT, CDR2 YYEEEE. The CDR3 nucleotides read TGTGCCAGCAGCGGGAACACAGGGTTGAACACTGAAGCTTTCTTT. Its protein product is CASSGNTGLNTEAFF.

The chain links TRBV2 to TRBJ1-2; D possibly corresponds to TRBD1 (5 bases). Looked up from germline, CDR1 is SNHLY and CDR2 is FYNNEI. This CDR3 comprises 13 residues. V was cut by 9 bases and J by 4 bases, with 15 bases left in between. CDR3 in amino acids: CARESGERYGYTF. In DNA form, the CDR3 reads TGTGCCAGGGAATCGGGGGAGCGCTATGGCTACACCTTC.

The gene calls are TRBV19 and TRBJ1-2; 8 nucleotides line up with TRBD1. The J segment lost 5 bases and the V segment lost 1 base, leaving 0 bases of the junction unmatched. The CDR3 has 13 residues. Germline CDR1 is LNHDA and CDR2 is SQIVND (reference sequence). The CDR3 DNA reads TGTGCCAGTAGTATAGGGACAGGGTATGGCTACACCTTC. It codes for CASSIGTGYGYTF.

This chain links TRBV5-4 with TRBJ2-1; the D gene is possibly TRBD2 (7 bases). Trimming removed 0 bases from V and 7 bases from J, with 11 bases in between. The germline V gene encodes CDR1 SGHNT and CDR2 YYREEE (reference sequence). This CDR3 has 14 amino acids. This CDR3 is CASSLVGGRNEQFF. CDR3 bases: TGTGCCAGCAGCTTGGTCGGGGGGCGGAATGAGCAGTTCTTC.

This clone was seen only once. The chain carries TRBV5-1 and TRBJ2-5; D may be TRBD1 (5 bases). Germline assignment: CDR1 SGHRS and CDR2 YFSETQ. Deletions cut 0 bases from V and 2 bases from J, with 8 bases between. CDR3 length: 14 residues. The CDR3 DNA is TGCGCCAGCAGCTTGGGGGGCTCACAAGAGACCCAGTACTTC. The encoded protein is CASSLGGSQETQYF.

This sequence joins TRBV7-2 and TRBJ1-1, with D perhaps TRBD1 (5 bases). The CDR3 spans 16 residues. Germline V lookup: CDR1 SGHTA, CDR2 FQGNSA. V lost 3 bases to trimming and J lost 1 base, with 15 bases between them. CDR3 region: CASSFNTGPANTEAFF. In DNA, the CDR3 is TGTGCCAGCAGCTTTAATACAGGCCCCGCGAACACTGAAGCTTTCTTT.

This clone was observed a single time. The V gene is TRBV20-1, the J gene TRBJ2-5; possible D gene TRBD2, 6 bases. With 5 bases removed from V and 5 bases from J, the gap between germline ends came to 9 bases. The germline V gene has CDR1 DFQATT and CDR2 SNEGSKA (reference sequence). The CDR3 runs to 11 residues. The CDR3 DNA is TGCAGTGCTTTAGCGGTGGAGACCCAGTACTTC. This gives the protein CSALAVETQYF.

The V call is TRBV9, the J call TRBJ2-5, with 7 bases fitting TRBD2. Germline CDR1 SGDLS, CDR2 YYNGEE. V was clipped by 4 bases and J by 4 bases; unmatched bases: 10. The CDR3 loop spans 15 amino acids. As DNA, the CDR3 is TGTGCCAGCAGCCCTATTGGCGGGGGAGGAGAGACCCAGTACTTC. Amino acid sequence: CASSPIGGGGETQYF.

The genes are TRBV7-9 and TRBJ2-2; TRBD2 might be the D (5 bases). The CDR3 is 18 residues long. V lost 1 base and J 2 bases, leaving 17 bases between the germline ends. CDR1 is SEHNR, CDR2 FQNEAQ, per germline (reference sequence). The CDR3 region is CASSLGEGSLPNTGELFF. CDR3 DNA: TGTGCCAGCAGCTTAGGCGAGGGTAGTCTTCCTAACACCGGGGAGCTGTTTTTT.

The CDR3, as DNA: TGTGCCAGCAGCTTGGAGCTGTTTAACACTGAAGCTTTCTTT. Protein sequence: CASSLELFNTEAFF. The V call is TRBV5-4, the J call TRBJ1-1; D gene unclear. The CDR3 spans 14 residues. Per germline, CDR1 SGHNT and CDR2 YYREEE (reference sequence). Trimming left V 0 bases short and J 2 bases short, with 8 bases between. Complete variable domain (other parts from reference TRBV5-4 and TRBJ1-1): ETGVTQSPTHLIKTRGQQVTLRCSSQSGHNTVSWYQQALGQGPQFIFQYYREEENGRGNFPPRFSGLQFPNYSSELNVNALELDDSALYLCASSLELFNTEAFFGQGTRLTVV.

This chain connects TRBV11-3 to TRBJ1-2, with 7 bases fitting TRBD1. CDR1 is SGHNT and CDR2 is YENEEA in the germline V gene. Germline trimming cut 5 bases from V and 4 bases from J; bases unmatched to any gene: 7. The CDR3 is 14 residues long. In DNA form, the CDR3 reads TGTGCCAGCAGCAGGACAGGCGATGGCTATGGCTACACCTTC. Encoded protein: CASSRTGDGYGYTF. Using reference TRBV11-3 and TRBJ1-2 for the parts outside the CDR3, the full variable domain is EAGVVQSPRYKIIEKKQPVAFWCNPISGHNTLYWYLQNLGQGPELLIRYENEEAVDDSQLPKDRFSAERLKGVDSTLKIQPAELGDSAVYLCASSRTGDGYGYTFGSGTRLTVV.

The V gene is TRBV6-5, the J gene TRBJ2-5; 11 nucleotides line up with TRBD2. This CDR3 is built from 15 residues. The ends lost 6 bases at V and 1 base at J; junction bases unmatched: 4. The germline V gene encodes CDR1 MNHEY and CDR2 SVGAGI. The CDR3 DNA is TGTGCCAGCAGCGCTAGCGGGGGGTTCCAAGAGACCCAGTACTTC. The encoded protein is CASSASGGFQETQYF.

This chain links TRBV19 with TRBJ1-1; 7 nucleotides align to TRBD1. Germline trimming cut 5 bases from V and 4 bases from J; bases unmatched to any gene: 4. CDR3 size: 13 residues. Germline V gives CDR1 LNHDA, CDR2 SQIVND (reference sequence). In DNA form, the CDR3 reads TGTGCCAGTAGTGGAGACAGGGCCACTGAAGCTTTCTTT. Its protein is CASSGDRATEAFF.

The rearrangement joins TRBV10-3 to TRBJ2-7, with TRBD1 matching 7 bases. J was trimmed by 4 bases and V by 4 bases; bases with no gene match: 10. Germline CDR1 is ENHRY and CDR2 is SYGVKD. This CDR3 contains 15 residues. The DNA for the CDR3 is TGTGCCATCAGTGCTGCGACAGGGAATTTGTACGAGCAGTACTTC. Translating gives CAISAATGNLYEQYF.

The chain couples TRBV5-1 to TRBJ2-5; 11 nucleotides agree with TRBD2. Germline assignment: CDR1 SGHRS and CDR2 YFSETQ. With V trimmed by 0 bases and J by 2 bases, 6 bases remained unmatched. The CDR3 totals 17 residues. The CDR3 protein is CASSLAGVAGGQETQYF. The CDR3, as DNA: TGCGCCAGCAGCTTGGCCGGTGTAGCGGGGGGGCAAGAGACCCAGTACTTC.

The rearrangement joins TRBV6-5 to TRBJ1-5; D remains ambiguous. The ends were cut back, 6 bases at V and 5 bases at J, with 11 bases in the middle. This CDR3 is 13 amino acids long. Germline values: CDR1 MNHEY, CDR2 SVGAGI. The CDR3 protein is CASRGGMDQPQHF. Here the CDR3 DNA reads TGTGCCAGCAGAGGAGGGATGGATCAGCCCCAGCATTTT.

The CDR3 sequence is CASRDDWETQYF. CDR3 DNA sequence: TGTGCCAGCAGAGACGACTGGGAGACCCAGTACTTC. The rearrangement links TRBV2 to TRBJ2-5; D unresolved. Germline V gene lookup returns CDR1 SNHLY and CDR2 FYNNEI. With 6 bases removed from V and 5 bases from J, the gap between germline ends came to 10 bases. This CDR3 region has 12 residues.

This chain joins TRBV7-2 and TRBJ2-1; the D gene is possibly TRBD2 (7 bases). The CDR3 contains 15 residues. Germline assignment: CDR1 SGHTA and CDR2 FQGNSA. V was shortened by 4 bases and J by 2 bases, with 12 bases between the two germline ends. The CDR3 protein is CASSSRGAAYNEQFF. CDR3 bases: TGTGCCAGCAGCTCCCGGGGGGCAGCCTACAATGAGCAGTTCTTC.

The gene calls are TRBV29-1 and TRBJ2-1, with 16 nucleotides matching TRBD2. The V segment lost 6 bases and the J segment 12 bases; nucleotides outside the gene matches: 8. The CDR3 covers 14 residues. Germline V CDR1 and CDR2: SQVTM, ANQGSEA. CDR3 nucleotide sequence: TGCAGCGTAGGAGGGACTAGCGGGGGGGCTTTGCAGTTCTTC. It is translated as CSVGGTSGGALQFF.

This sequence joins TRBV13 and TRBJ1-1; D gene ambiguous. This CDR3 comprises 13 residues. The V end was cut by 5 bases, the J end by 1 base, with 8 bases between. CDR1 and CDR2 (germline): PRHDT, FYEKMQ (reference sequence). The CDR3 reads CASSNTGNTEAFF. The CDR3 DNA reads as TGTGCCAGCAGCAATACGGGGAACACTGAAGCTTTCTTT.

The chain couples TRBV5-1 to TRBJ1-1, with 8 nucleotides matching TRBD1. CDR1 and CDR2 from the germline V gene are SGHRS and YFSETQ. This CDR3 is 15 amino acids long. V trimming: 4 bases; J trimming: 4 bases; junction bases outside the gene matches: 9. CDR3 residues: CASSPTQGAGTEAFF. The CDR3 DNA reads as TGCGCCAGCAGCCCGACCCAGGGGGCAGGCACTGAAGCTTTCTTT.

This chain uses TRBV10-2 with TRBJ2-5; no clear D. The V and J ends lost 6 bases and 0 bases respectively, with 14 bases between them. CDR1 WSHSY and CDR2 SAAADI come from the germline V gene. This CDR3 has 15 residues. The DNA for the CDR3 is TGCGCCAGCAGCCCTGGGCTGTGGAACCAAGAGACCCAGTACTTC. Protein: CASSPGLWNQETQYF.

The V call is TRBV7-2, the J call TRBJ1-1; D is possibly TRBD1 (5 bases). The CDR3 runs 13 residues. The germline V gene encodes CDR1 SGHTA and CDR2 FQGNSA. V lost 1 base to trimming and J lost 6 bases, with 9 bases between them. This CDR3 is CASSLGQGAEAFF. CDR3 coding DNA: TGTGCCAGCAGCTTAGGCCAGGGCGCTGAAGCTTTCTTT.

The chain is built from TRBV28 and TRBJ1-2; D might be TRBD1 (6 bases). The CDR3 spans 14 residues. Germline V gene sequence: CDR1 MDHEN, CDR2 SYDVKM. V was pared by 6 bases and J by 3 bases, with 14 bases between. CDR3 sequence reads: CASRYPTGHYGYTF. CDR3 DNA: TGTGCCAGCAGATACCCGACAGGTCACTATGGCTACACCTTC.